This T cell receptor (beta chain) was recorded in a study of blood T cell repertoires in COVID-19. Study summary: Acute and convalescent COVID-19 samples came from the United States, Italy and Spain. PBMCs, B-cell-depleted T cells, or T cells provided the cDNA or gDNA that made up the material.

The Seattle patients, enrolled during active infection, were followed longitudinally. CDR3 length: 15 amino acids. V lost 6 bases and J lost 2; bases outside the gene matches: 6. TCRdb keeps only in-frame clones here, not all; method: immunoSEQ multiplex PCR. The table shows 300,000 to 350,000 clones, with nearly 90% occurring only once. A few counts support this clone. The chain has TRBV23-1 and TRBJ1-1; 10 bases map to TRBD1. TRBV23-1 is an ORF, and what it does is uncertain. Sequences were obtained from peripheral blood. The sequence derives from a middle-aged woman with COVID-19, enrolled during active disease. DNA of the CDR3: TGCGCCAGCAGCGGGACAGGGGAGAACAACACTGAAGCTTTCTTT. It yields the protein CASSGTGENNTEAFF.